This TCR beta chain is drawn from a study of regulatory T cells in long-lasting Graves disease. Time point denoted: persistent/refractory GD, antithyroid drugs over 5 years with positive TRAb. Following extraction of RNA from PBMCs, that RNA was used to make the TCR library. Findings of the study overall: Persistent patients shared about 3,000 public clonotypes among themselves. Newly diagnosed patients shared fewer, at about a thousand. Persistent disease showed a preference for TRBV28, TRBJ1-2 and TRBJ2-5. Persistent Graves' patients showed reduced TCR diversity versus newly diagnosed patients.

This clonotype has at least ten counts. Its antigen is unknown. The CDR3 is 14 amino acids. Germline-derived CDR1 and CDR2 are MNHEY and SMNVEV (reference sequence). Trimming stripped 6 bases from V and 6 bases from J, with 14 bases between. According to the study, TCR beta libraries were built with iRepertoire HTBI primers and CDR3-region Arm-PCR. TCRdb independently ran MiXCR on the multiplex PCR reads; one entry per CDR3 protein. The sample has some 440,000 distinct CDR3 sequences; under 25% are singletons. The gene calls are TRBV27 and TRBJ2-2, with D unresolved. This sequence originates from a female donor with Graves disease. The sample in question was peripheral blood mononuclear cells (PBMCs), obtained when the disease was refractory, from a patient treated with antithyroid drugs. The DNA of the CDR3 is TGTGCCAGCAGAGGATCTCGTGGGTCCGGGGAGCTGTTTTTT. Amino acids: CASRGSRGSGELFF.